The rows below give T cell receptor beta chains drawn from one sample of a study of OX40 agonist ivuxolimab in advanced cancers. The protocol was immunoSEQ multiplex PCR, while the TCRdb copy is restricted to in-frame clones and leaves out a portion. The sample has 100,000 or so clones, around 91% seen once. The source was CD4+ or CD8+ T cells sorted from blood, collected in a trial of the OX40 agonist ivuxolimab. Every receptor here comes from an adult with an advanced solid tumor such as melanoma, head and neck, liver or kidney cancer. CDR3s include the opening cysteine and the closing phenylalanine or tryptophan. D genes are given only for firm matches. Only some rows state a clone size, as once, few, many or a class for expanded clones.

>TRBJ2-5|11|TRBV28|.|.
CASSSRETQYF
TGTGCCAGCAGCTCCAGAGAGACCCAGTACTTC
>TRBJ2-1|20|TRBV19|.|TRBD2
CASSISGLAGARYSYNEQFF
TGTGCCAGTAGTATAAGCGGACTAGCGGGAGCTCGTTATTCCTACAATGAGCAGTTCTTC
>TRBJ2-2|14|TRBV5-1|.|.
CASSSRRVGGELFF
TGCGCCAGCAGCTCCCGCAGGGTCGGGGGGGAGCTGTTTTTT
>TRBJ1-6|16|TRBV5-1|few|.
CASSLAGPENNSPLHF
TGCGCCAGCAGCTTGGCGGGACCCGAAAACAATTCACCCCTCCACTTT
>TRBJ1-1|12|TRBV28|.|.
CASSLVVGGAFF
TGTGCCAGCAGTTTGGTTGTGGGAGGAGCTTTCTTT
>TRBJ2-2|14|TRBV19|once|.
CASSRGSDTGELFF
TGTGCCAGTAGTAGAGGTTCCGACACCGGGGAGCTGTTTTTT
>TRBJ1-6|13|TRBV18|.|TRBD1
CASSLDRVSPLHF
TGTGCCAGCTCACTGGACAGGGTTTCACCCCTCCACTTT
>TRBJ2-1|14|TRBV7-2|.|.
CASSLVAGSNEQFF
TGTGCCAGCAGCTTAGTCGCAGGGAGCAATGAGCAGTTCTTC
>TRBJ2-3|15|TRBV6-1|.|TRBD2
CASTDTPGTRDTQYF
TGTGCCAGCACCGACACGCCCGGGACTAGGGATACGCAGTATTTT
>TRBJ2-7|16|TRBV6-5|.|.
CASSYSVGAPLSEQYF
TGTGCCAGCAGTTACTCGGTCGGGGCGCCTTTGTCCGAGCAGTACTTC
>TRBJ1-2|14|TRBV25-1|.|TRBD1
CASSERTGLAGYTF
TGTGCCAGCAGTGAACGGACAGGGCTGGCTGGCTACACCTTC
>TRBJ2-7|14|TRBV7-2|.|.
CASSWLTETYEQYF
TGTGCCAGCAGCTGGCTGACAGAAACCTACGAGCAGTACTTC
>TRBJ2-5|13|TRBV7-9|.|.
CASSRDSQETQYF
TGTGCCAGCAGCCGAGACTCGCAAGAGACCCAGTACTTC
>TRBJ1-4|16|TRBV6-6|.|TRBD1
CASSLPPGQGAEKLFF
TGTGCCAGCAGTCTTCCCCCGGGACAGGGGGCTGAAAAACTGTTTTTT
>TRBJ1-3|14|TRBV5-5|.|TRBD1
CASRAGTGGNTIYF
TGTGCCAGCAGAGCCGGGACAGGGGGAAACACCATATATTTT
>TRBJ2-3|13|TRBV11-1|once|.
CASSRGNTDTQYF
TGTGCCAGTTCGAGGGGCAACACAGATACGCAGTATTTT
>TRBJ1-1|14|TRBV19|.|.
CASSTGSGNTEAFF
TGTGCCAGTAGTACGGGTTCAGGGAACACTGAAGCTTTCTTT
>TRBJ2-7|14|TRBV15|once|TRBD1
CATSSPGQLYEQYF
TGTGCCACCAGCAGTCCGGGACAGCTCTACGAGCAGTACTTC
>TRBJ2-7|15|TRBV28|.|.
CASSLAGSAALEQYF
TGTGCCAGCAGTTTAGCCGGGAGTGCCGCTCTCGAGCAGTACTTC
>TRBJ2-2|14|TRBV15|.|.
CATSERPDTGELFF
TGTGCCACCAGCGAACGGCCTGACACCGGGGAGCTGTTTTTT
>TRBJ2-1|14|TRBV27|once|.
CASTARGGNGEQFF
TGTGCCAGCACAGCTCGGGGCGGGAACGGTGAGCAGTTCTTC
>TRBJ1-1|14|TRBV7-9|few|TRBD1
CASSRTGTNTEAFF
TGTGCCAGCAGCAGGACAGGGACGAACACTGAAGCTTTCTTT
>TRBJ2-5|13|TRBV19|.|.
CASSVVRGETQYF
TGTGCCAGTAGTGTCGTCCGCGGGGAGACCCAGTACTTC
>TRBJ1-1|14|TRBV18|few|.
CASSPQGPNTEAFF
TGTGCCAGCTCACCACAGGGACCGAACACTGAAGCTTTCTTT
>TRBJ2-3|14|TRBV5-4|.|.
CASSSGLATDTQYF
TGTGCCAGCAGCTCGGGACTCGCCACAGATACGCAGTATTTT
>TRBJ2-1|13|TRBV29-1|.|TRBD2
CSVEWLAGGEQFF
TGCAGCGTTGAATGGTTAGCGGGAGGTGAGCAGTTCTTC
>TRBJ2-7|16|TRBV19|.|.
CASSMGSGHPGYEQYF
TGTGCCAGTAGTATGGGATCGGGCCACCCAGGCTACGAGCAGTACTTC
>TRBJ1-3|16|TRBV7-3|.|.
CASSLAWGTAGNTIYF
TGTGCCAGCAGCTTAGCTTGGGGGACGGCTGGAAACACCATATATTTT
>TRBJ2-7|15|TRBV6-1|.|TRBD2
CASRATSGDPYEQYF
TGTGCCAGCAGGGCGACTAGCGGGGACCCCTACGAGCAGTACTTC
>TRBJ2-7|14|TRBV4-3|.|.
CASSQDTGPYEQYF
TGCGCCAGCAGCCAAGATACAGGGCCCTACGAGCAGTACTTC
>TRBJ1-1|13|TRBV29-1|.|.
CSVSDARNTEAFF
TGCAGCGTTTCGGACGCCAGGAACACTGAAGCTTTCTTT
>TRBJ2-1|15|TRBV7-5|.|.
CARIEVGGRYNEQFF
TGTGCCAGAATAGAAGTAGGCGGACGGTACAATGAGCAGTTCTTC
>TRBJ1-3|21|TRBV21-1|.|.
CASSKRWGTAERQSSGNTIYF
TGTGCCAGCAGCAAAAGATGGGGGACCGCAGAACGGCAATCCTCTGGAAACACCATATATTTT
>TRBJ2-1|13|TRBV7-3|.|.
CASSLSFRSEQFF
TGTGCCAGCAGCCTCAGTTTCCGTTCCGAGCAGTTCTTC